This TCR beta chain was sequenced during a study of cytomegalovirus exposure and HLA in healthy donors. Study-level points and caveats: Most observed TCR sequences were rare, whereas some public TCRs were detected in many donors. Several of the most significant clusters were apparently associated with common viral pathogens in a later analysis.

Remarks on this clone: Antigen unknown.

The PCR employed 60 Vbeta primers together with 13 Jbeta primers. Assay: immunoSEQ multiplex PCR; the TCRdb copy retains only in-frame clones and omits some. The sample consists of 150,000 to 200,000 clones, roughly 70% of them appearing once. This sequence was found in a woman in her 50s in good health and CMV-seropositive. Sequenced sample: PBMCs.

The CDR3 region has the DNA TGTGCCGCAGCGACGGATATGGGGAGTCAGCCCCAGCATTTT. Amino acids: CAAATDMGSQPQHF. The chain uses TRBV19 and TRBJ1-5, with D hard to call. CDR3 length: 14 amino acids. V lost 11 bases and J 6 bases, leaving 20 bases between the germline ends. Germline assignment: CDR1 LNHDA and CDR2 SQIVND (reference sequence). Complete variable domain (other parts from reference TRBV19 and TRBJ1-5): DGGITQSPKYLFRKEGQNVTLSCEQNLNHDAMYWYRQDPGQGLRLIYYSQIVNDFQKGDIAEGYSVSREKKESFPLTVTSAQKNPTAFYLCAAATDMGSQPQHFGDGTRLSIL.